This T cell receptor beta chain was profiled in a study of control samples from healthy donors and cancer patients. The method was immunoSEQ multiplex PCR; TCRdb's version includes in-frame clones alone and lacks a portion of them. The sample holds about 130,000 clones, approximately 92% seen once. This CDR3 region has 14 residues. Unmatched junction bases numbered 2, after V lost 4 bases and J lost 3 bases. CDR1 and CDR2 from the germline V gene are WNHNN and SYGVQD (reference sequence). The sequence derives from a man of 80 years or more with head and neck cancer. Sequencing was performed on PBMCs. The gene calls are TRBV10-1 and TRBJ2-7; TRBD2 agrees at 11 bases. This chain's CDR3 is CASSASGGYYEQYF. In DNA form, the CDR3 reads TGCGCCAGCAGTGCTAGCGGGGGGTACTACGAGCAGTACTTC.